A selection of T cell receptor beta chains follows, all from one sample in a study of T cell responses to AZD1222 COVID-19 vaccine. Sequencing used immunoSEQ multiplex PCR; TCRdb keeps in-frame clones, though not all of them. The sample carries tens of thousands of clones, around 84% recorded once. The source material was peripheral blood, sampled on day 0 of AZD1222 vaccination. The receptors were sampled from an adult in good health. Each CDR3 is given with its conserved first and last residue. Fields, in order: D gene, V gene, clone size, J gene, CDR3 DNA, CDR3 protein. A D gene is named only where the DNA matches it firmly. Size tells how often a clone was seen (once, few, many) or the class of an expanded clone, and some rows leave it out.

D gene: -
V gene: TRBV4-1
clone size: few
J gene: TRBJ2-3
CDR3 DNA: TGCGCCAGCAGCCAACCGGGCGGAAGGGATACGCAGTATTTT
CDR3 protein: CASSQPGGRDTQYF

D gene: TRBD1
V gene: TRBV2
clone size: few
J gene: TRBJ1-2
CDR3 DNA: TGTGCCAGCAGGACAAACTTAGGACAGGTTGGTGGCTACACCTTC
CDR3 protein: CASRTNLGQVGGYTF

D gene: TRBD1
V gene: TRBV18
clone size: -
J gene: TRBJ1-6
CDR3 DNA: TGTGCCAGCTCAACCGGGACAGGAAATTCACCCCTCCACTTT
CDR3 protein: CASSTGTGNSPLHF

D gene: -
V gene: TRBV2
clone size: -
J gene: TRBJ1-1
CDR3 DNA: TGTGCCAGCAGATTAGAAGGAGGGAACACTGAAGCTTTCTTT
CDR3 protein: CASRLEGGNTEAFF

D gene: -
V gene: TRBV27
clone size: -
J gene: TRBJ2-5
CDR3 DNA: TGTGCCAGCAGAATTCCCTGTCTGAGCGAGCAAGAGACCCAGTACTTC
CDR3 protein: CASRIPCLSEQETQYF

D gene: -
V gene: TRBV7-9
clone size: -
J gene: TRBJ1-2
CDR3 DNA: TGTGCCAGCAGCCGGACTGAAGCTAACTATGGCTACACCTTC
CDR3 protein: CASSRTEANYGYTF

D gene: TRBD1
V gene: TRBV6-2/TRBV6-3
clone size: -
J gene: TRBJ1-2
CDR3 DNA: TGTGCCAGCAGCCGGCCGGACAGGGGGAACTATGGCTACACCTTC
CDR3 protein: CASSRPDRGNYGYTF

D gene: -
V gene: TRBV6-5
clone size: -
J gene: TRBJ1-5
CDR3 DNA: TGTGCCAGCACCACGCAGGGGAATCAGCCCCAGCATTTT
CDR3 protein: CASTTQGNQPQHF

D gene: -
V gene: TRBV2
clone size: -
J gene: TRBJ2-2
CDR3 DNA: TGTGCCAGCAGACAGGGTACCGGGGAGCTGTTTTTT
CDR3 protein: CASRQGTGELFF

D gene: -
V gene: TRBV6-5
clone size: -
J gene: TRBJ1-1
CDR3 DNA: TGTGCCAGCAGCCTGGAGACCGGGACACCCTATGAAGCTTTCTTT
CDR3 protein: CASSLETGTPYEAFF

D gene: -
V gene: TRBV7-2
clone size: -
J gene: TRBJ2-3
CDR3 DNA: TGTGCCAGCAGCTTAGGACTAGTAGGGGATACGCAGTATTTT
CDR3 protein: CASSLGLVGDTQYF

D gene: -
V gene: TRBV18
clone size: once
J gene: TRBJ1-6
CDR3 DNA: TGTGCCAGCTCCGAAGGAACTACAGGGTCTTCACCCCTCCACTTT
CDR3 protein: CASSEGTTGSSPLHF

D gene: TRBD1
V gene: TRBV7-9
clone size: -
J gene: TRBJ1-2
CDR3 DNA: TGTGCCAGCAGCTTAGCGCCCAGGACAGGGGGCAATGGCTACACCTTC
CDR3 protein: CASSLAPRTGGNGYTF

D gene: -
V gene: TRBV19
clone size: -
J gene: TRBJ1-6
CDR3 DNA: TGTGCCAGTAGCCGGGTGCTTTATTCACCCCTCCACTTT
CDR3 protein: CASSRVLYSPLHF

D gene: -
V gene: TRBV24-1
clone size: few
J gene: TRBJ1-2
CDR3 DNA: TGTGCCACCAGTGATTTCAACAGTGGGGGCTACACCTTC
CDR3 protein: CATSDFNSGGYTF

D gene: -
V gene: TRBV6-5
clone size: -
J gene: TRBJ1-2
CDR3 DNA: TGTGCCAGCATCCCAGGATCCTTTTCTAACTATGGCTACACCTTC
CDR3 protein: CASIPGSFSNYGYTF

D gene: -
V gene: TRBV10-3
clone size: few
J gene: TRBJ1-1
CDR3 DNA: TGTGCCATCAGTGAGTCGATCGGGGACCCTGAAGCTTTCTTT
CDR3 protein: CAISESIGDPEAFF

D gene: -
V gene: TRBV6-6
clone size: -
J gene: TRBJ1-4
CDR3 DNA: TGTGCCAGCAGCCCGACAGCTGCTAATGAAAAACTGTTTTTT
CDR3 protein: CASSPTAANEKLFF

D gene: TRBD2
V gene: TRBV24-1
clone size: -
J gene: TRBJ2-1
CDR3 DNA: TGTGCCACCAGTGATAATATAGCGGGAGTTTACAATGAGCAGTTCTTC
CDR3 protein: CATSDNIAGVYNEQFF

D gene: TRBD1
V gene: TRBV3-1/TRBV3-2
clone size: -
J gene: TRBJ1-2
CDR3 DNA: TGTGCCAGCAGCCAATCGGGGACAGGGTTGGGCTACACCTTC
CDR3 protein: CASSQSGTGLGYTF

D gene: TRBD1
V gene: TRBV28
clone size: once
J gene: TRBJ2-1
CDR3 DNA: TGTGCCAGCAGCCCCGACAGGGGAAGGGGCAATGAGCAGTTCTTC
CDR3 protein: CASSPDRGRGNEQFF

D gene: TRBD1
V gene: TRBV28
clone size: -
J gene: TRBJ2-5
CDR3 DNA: TGTGCCAGCAGTCCCCGGACAGGAGAGACCCAGTACTTC
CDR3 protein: CASSPRTGETQYF

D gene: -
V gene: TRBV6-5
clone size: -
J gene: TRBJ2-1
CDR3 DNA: TGTGCCAGCAGTCTACAGGATAATCCCTACAATGAGCAGTTCTTC
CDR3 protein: CASSLQDNPYNEQFF

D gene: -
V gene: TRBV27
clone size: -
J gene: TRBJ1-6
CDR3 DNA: TGTGCCAGCAGTTTATCCGGACAAGCCAATAATTCACCCCTCCACTTT
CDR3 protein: CASSLSGQANNSPLHF

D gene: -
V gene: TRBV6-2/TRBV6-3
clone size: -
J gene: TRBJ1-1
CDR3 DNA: TGTGCCAGCAGTTCGGTCGGCACTGAAGCTTTCTTT
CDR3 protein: CASSSVGTEAFF

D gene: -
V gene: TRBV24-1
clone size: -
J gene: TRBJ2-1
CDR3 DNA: TGTGCCACCAGTGTATACAATGAGCAGTTCTTC
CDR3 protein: CATSVYNEQFF

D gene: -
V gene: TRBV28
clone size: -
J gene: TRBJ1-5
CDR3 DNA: TGTGCCAGCAGGGCAGGGTTAAAGGATCAGCCCCAGCATTTT
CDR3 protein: CASRAGLKDQPQHF

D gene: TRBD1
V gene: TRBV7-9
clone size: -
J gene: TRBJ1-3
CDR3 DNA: TGTGCCAGCAGCACCTCGACAGGGCCGAGCTCTGGAAACACCATATATTTT
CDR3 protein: CASSTSTGPSSGNTIYF

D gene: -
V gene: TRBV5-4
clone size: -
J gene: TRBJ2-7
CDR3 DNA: TGTGCCAGCAGCTTGGTAGGGAAGGCAGACGAGCAGTACTTC
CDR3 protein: CASSLVGKADEQYF

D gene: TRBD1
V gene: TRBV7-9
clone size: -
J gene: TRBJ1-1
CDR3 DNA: TGTGCCAGCAGCTTAGGGGGACAGGGGGCGTTTACTGAAGCTTTCTTT
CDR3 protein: CASSLGGQGAFTEAFF

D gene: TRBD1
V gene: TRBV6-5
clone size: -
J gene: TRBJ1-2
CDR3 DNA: TGTGCCAGCAAATCGACAGGGGTCGACTATGGCTACACCTTC
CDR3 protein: CASKSTGVDYGYTF

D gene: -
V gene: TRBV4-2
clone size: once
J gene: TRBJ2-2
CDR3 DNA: TGTGCCAGCAGCCAAGATCGAATGTCGAACACCGGGGAGCTGTTTTTT
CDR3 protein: CASSQDRMSNTGELFF

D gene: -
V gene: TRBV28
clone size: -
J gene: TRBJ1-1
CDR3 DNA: TGTGCCAGCAGCCCGACGGCCCCTCGGGCAGAGAAGAACACTGAAGCTTTCTTT
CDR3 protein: CASSPTAPRAEKNTEAFF

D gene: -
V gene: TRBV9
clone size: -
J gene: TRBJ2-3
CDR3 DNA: TGTGCCAGCAGCGTAGGAGTATTAGCGAGGGGGACAGATACGCAGTATTTT
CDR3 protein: CASSVGVLARGTDTQYF

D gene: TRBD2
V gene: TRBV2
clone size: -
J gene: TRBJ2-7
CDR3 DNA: TGTGCCAGCACTAGCGGGAGATTCGAGCAGTACTTC
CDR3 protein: CASTSGRFEQYF

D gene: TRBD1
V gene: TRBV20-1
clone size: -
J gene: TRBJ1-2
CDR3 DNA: TGCAGTGCTAGTCGACTCATGGACAGGGGGCATGGCTACACCTTC
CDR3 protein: CSASRLMDRGHGYTF

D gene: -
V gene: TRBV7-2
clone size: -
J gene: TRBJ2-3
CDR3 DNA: TGTGCCAGCAGCTCCCAGAAGAGCACAGATACGCAGTATTTT
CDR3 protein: CASSSQKSTDTQYF

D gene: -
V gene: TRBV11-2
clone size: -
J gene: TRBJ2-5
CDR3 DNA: TGTGCCAGCAGCTTTAAGGGACATAACATCCCAGAGACCCAGTACTTC
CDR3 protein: CASSFKGHNIPETQYF

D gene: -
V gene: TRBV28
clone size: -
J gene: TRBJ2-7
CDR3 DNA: TGTGCCAGCAGTTCTAGGCCAGGGCCCCACGAGCAGTACTTC
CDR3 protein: CASSSRPGPHEQYF

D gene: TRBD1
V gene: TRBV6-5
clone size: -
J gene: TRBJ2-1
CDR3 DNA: TGTGCCAGCGGGACAGGGTCCAATGAGCAGTTCTTC
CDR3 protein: CASGTGSNEQFF

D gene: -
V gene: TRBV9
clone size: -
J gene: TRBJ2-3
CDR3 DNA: TGTGCCAGCAGCGTTTACCTCAGGGGTGCGGCAGATACGCAGTATTTT
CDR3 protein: CASSVYLRGAADTQYF

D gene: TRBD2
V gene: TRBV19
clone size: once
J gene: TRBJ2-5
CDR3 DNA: TGTGCCAGTAGGGGCGGGGGGCCTCAAGAGACCCAGTACTTC
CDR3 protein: CASRGGGPQETQYF

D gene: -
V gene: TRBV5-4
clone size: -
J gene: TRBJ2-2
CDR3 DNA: TGTGCCAGCAGCTTGGAGGGGACCGGGGAGCTGTTTTTT
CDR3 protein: CASSLEGTGELFF

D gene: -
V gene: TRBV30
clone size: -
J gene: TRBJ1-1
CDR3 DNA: TGTGCCTGGAAGACAAACACTGAAGCTTTCTTT
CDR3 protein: CAWKTNTEAFF

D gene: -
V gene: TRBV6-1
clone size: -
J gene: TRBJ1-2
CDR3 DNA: TGTGCCAGCAGTGAATGGACAGTCCTCTATGGCTACACCTTC
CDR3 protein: CASSEWTVLYGYTF

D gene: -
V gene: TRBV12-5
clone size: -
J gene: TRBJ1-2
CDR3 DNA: TGTGCTAGTGGTTTGACAGGGAGCTATGGCTACACCTTC
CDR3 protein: CASGLTGSYGYTF

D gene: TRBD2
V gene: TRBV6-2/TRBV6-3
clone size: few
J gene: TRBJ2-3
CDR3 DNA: TGTGCCAGCAGTTACTCCGGGCGGGAGACGGATACGCAGTATTTT
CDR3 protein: CASSYSGRETDTQYF

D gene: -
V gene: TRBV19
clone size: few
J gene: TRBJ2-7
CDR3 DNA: TGTGCCAGTAGTCTCGGACAGAGCTCCTACGAGCAGTACTTC
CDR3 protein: CASSLGQSSYEQYF

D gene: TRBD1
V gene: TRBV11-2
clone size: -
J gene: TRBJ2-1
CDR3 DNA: TGTGCCAGCAGCTTTCGGGACAGGGGGTACAATGAGCAGTTCTTC
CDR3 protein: CASSFRDRGYNEQFF

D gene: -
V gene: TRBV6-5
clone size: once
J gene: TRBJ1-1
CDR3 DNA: TGTGCCAGCAGTTGGGGGGGGAAGTATGAAGCTTTCTTT
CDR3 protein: CASSWGGKYEAFF